One sample yielded the 23 T cell receptor beta chains listed below, sequenced in a study of CD8 T cell repertoires and HIV-1 epitope variants. Method: immunoSEQ multiplex PCR; TCRdb's copy keeps in-frame clones and lacks some. The sample yields over 4,000 clones, over 50% seen once. Their target antigens are unknown. The sequenced sample consisted of cultured CD8+ T cells derived from PBMCs. Receptor source: a male donor with HIV.

The V call is TRBV5-5, the J call TRBJ2-2; no firm D call. This CDR3 has 16 residues. Germline assignment: CDR1 SGHKS and CDR2 YYEKEE (reference sequence). The ends were cut back, 4 bases at V and 0 bases at J, with 13 bases in the middle. CDR3 coding DNA: TGTGCCAGCAGCCCCGGACCGACCGCGAACACCGGGGAGCTGTTTTTT. Translating gives CASSPGPTANTGELFF.

V gene TRBV30 combines with J gene TRBJ2-2; D is perhaps TRBD1 (6 bases). The CDR3 totals 12 residues. Trimming pared 6 bases from V and 5 bases from J, leaving 10 bases between. Germline V gene sequence: CDR1 GTSNPN, CDR2 SVGIG (reference sequence). The CDR3 DNA follows: TGTGCCTGTAGGACAGTTACCGGGGAGCTGTTTTTT. This encodes CACRTVTGELFF.

The sample holds a few counts of this clone. The chain carries TRBV4-3 and TRBJ2-4; D gene unclear. V shed 1 base and J shed 8 bases, with 9 bases lying between them. The CDR3 is made up of 13 amino acids. Per the germline V gene, CDR1 is LGHNA and CDR2 is YSLEER. CDR3 nucleotides: TGCGCCAGCAGCCAAGGGGTGTCGGACATTCAGTACTTC. Translation gives CASSQGVSDIQYF.

CDR3 sequence: CASSLAQEGEKLFF. The DNA of the CDR3 is TGTGCCAGCAGCTTGGCACAGGAAGGCGAAAAACTGTTTTTT. V and J are TRBV5-6 and TRBJ1-4; tentative D call: TRBD1 (5 bases). The CDR3 covers 14 residues. V was shortened by 0 bases and J by 8 bases, with 11 bases between the two germline ends. The germline CDR1 and CDR2 sequences are SGHDT and YYEEEE. Based on the CDR3 plus reference TRBV5-6 and TRBJ1-4, the full variable domain is DAGVTQSPTHLIKTRGQQVTLRCSPKSGHDTVSWYQQALGQGPQFIFQYYEEEERQRGNFPDRFSGHQFPNYSSELNVNALLLGDSALYLCASSLAQEGEKLFFGSGTQLSVL.

The V and J genes are TRBV6-5 and TRBJ1-6; TRBD1 agrees at 7 bases. In germline, CDR1 is MNHEY, CDR2 SVGAGI. V shed 5 bases, J shed 6 bases, and the junction held 7 bases outside the gene matches. The CDR3 runs 15 residues. CDR3 nucleotide sequence: TGTGCCAGCAGTAGGGACAGACCCTCTAATTCACCCCTCCACTTT. Translation gives CASSRDRPSNSPLHF.

This chain links TRBV28 with TRBJ2-2; TRBD2 agrees at 7 bases. Looked up from germline, CDR1 is MDHEN and CDR2 is SYDVKM. This CDR3 region has 14 residues. J was trimmed by 4 bases and V by 1 base; bases with no gene match: 0. The CDR3 sequence: CASSLSGGTGELFF. For the CDR3, the DNA is TGTGCCAGCAGTTTATCGGGGGGCACCGGGGAGCTGTTTTTT.

Only one count was recorded for this clone. The V call is TRBV21-1, the J call TRBJ1-4; the table's D call, TRBD1, was not checked against the DNA. TRBV21-1 is a pseudogene locus. This CDR3 comprises 17 residues. The CDR3 DNA follows: TGTGCCAGCAGCAAAGCGCACAGGGGAGCGAAGGATGAAAAACTGTTTTTT. Its protein product is CASSKAHRGAKDEKLFF.

This rearrangement joins TRBV28 to TRBJ2-3; TRBD1 might be the D (6 bases). This CDR3 spans 15 amino acids. V lost 3 bases to trimming and J lost 2 bases, with 12 bases between them. Germline values: CDR1 MDHEN, CDR2 SYDVKM. Here the CDR3 reads CASSLPGQNTDTQYF. The CDR3 region has the DNA TGTGCCAGCAGTTTGCCGGGACAAAACACAGATACGCAGTATTTT.

This clone has only a few counts. This chain connects TRBV4-3 to TRBJ2-3; the match to TRBD1 covers 8 bases. V lost 4 bases, J lost 2 bases, and 5 bases stayed unmatched. Germline V gene lookup returns CDR1 LGHNA and CDR2 YSLEER. This CDR3 is built from 15 residues. CDR3 DNA: TGCGCCAGCAGCCTCCGGACAGGGATCACAGATACGCAGTATTTT. Encoded protein: CASSLRTGITDTQYF.

The table lists this clone with a few counts. The chain uses TRBV7-8 and TRBJ1-2; possible D gene TRBD1, 6 bases. The germline gives CDR1 SGHVS, CDR2 FQNEAQ. V lost 1 base and J 4 bases, leaving 16 bases between the germline ends. The CDR3 spans 16 residues. The CDR3 DNA follows: TGTGCCAGCAGCTTAGGTTCACCGCAGGGGAGCTATGGCTACACCTTC. Translating it yields CASSLGSPQGSYGYTF.

The J gene is TRBJ2-7, the V gene TRBV6-5, with TRBD1 matching 7 bases. The CDR3 has 12 amino acids. CDR1 is MNHEY and CDR2 is SVGAGI in the germline V gene. With V trimmed by 2 bases and J by 7 bases, 2 bases remained unmatched. The CDR3 DNA reads as TGTGCCAGCAGTTACGCCAGGGGGGAGCAGTACTTC. Translating gives CASSYARGEQYF.

The J gene is TRBJ2-2, the V gene TRBV5-6; 7 bases agree with TRBD1. CDR3 length equals 15 residues. J was trimmed by 1 base and V by 4 bases; bases with no gene match: 4. The germline CDR1 and CDR2 sequences are SGHDT and YYEEEE. The CDR3 reads CASSSRQGNTGELFF. CDR3 in DNA: TGTGCCAGCAGCAGTCGACAGGGGAACACCGGGGAGCTGTTTTTT.

The chain links TRBV6-1 to TRBJ2-5, with 9 bases that match TRBD2. The CDR3 spans 16 residues. Germline assignment: CDR1 MNHNS and CDR2 SASEGT. The J segment lost 5 bases and the V segment lost 2 bases, leaving 9 bases of the junction unmatched. CDR3 sequence reads: CASSEQGLALRETQYF. CDR3 bases: TGTGCCAGCAGTGAACAGGGACTAGCTCTTCGGGAGACCCAGTACTTC.

The chain couples TRBV11-3 to TRBJ1-1; 7 nucleotides agree with TRBD1. After removal of 4 bases from V and 7 bases from J, the junction contained 3 bases not matched to a gene. Germline CDR1 and CDR2: SGHNT and YENEEA. The CDR3 contains 12 residues. The CDR3 nucleotides are TGTGCCAGCAGCTCGGGGGACAGTGAAGCTTTCTTT. This gives the protein CASSSGDSEAFF. Complete variable domain (other parts from reference TRBV11-3 and TRBJ1-1): EAGVVQSPRYKIIEKKQPVAFWCNPISGHNTLYWYLQNLGQGPELLIRYENEEAVDDSQLPKDRFSAERLKGVDSTLKIQPAELGDSAVYLCASSSGDSEAFFGQGTRLTVV.

The V call is TRBV9, the J call TRBJ2-5; D remains unclear. This CDR3 spans 14 amino acids. CDR1 is SGDLS and CDR2 is YYNGEE in the germline V gene. V lost 0 bases and J 2 bases, leaving 8 bases between the germline ends. CDR3 loop: CASSVEGGQETQYF. The CDR3 DNA reads TGTGCCAGCAGCGTAGAGGGTGGACAAGAGACCCAGTACTTC.

The rearrangement links TRBV15 to TRBJ1-1; no reliable D call. Germline CDR1 reads LNHNV; CDR2 reads YYDKDF (reference sequence). This CDR3 contains 15 residues. The V end was cut by 0 bases, the J end by 2 bases, with 10 bases between. For the CDR3, the DNA is TGTGCCACCAGCAGAGACCGGGGTTTAAACACTGAAGCTTTCTTT. Translation: CATSRDRGLNTEAFF.

The chain joins TRBV5-5 to TRBJ2-2; possible D gene TRBD2, 6 bases. Looked up from germline, CDR1 is SGHKS and CDR2 is YYEKEE (reference sequence). This CDR3 has 14 residues. V gave up 2 bases and J gave up 6 bases, with 11 bases separating them. The CDR3 loop is CASSLWGDSGELFF. The CDR3 coding sequence is TGTGCCAGCAGCTTATGGGGGGACTCCGGGGAGCTGTTTTTT. The full variable domain, its missing parts supplied by reference TRBV5-5 and TRBJ2-2, is DAGVTQSPTHLIKTRGQQVTLRCSPISGHKSVSWYQQVLGQGPQFIFQYYEKEERGRGNFPDRFSARQFPNYSSELNVNALLLGDSALYLCASSLWGDSGELFFGEGSRLTVL.

V usage is TRBV4-3 and J usage is TRBJ1-1; D is perhaps TRBD1 (6 bases). V lost 0 bases and J 8 bases, leaving 16 bases between the germline ends. The CDR3 is 15 amino acids. Per the germline V gene, CDR1 is LGHNA and CDR2 is YSLEER. The chain's CDR3 is CASSQDRGELREAFF. CDR3 coding DNA: TGCGCCAGCAGCCAAGATAGGGGGGAATTAAGAGAAGCTTTCTTT.

This clone has just one count. This chain joins TRBV28 and TRBJ2-3, with 11 bases lining up with TRBD1. The length of the CDR3 is 16 residues. In germline, CDR1 is MDHEN, CDR2 SYDVKM. The ends lost 4 bases at V and 3 bases at J; junction bases unmatched: 6. The DNA for the CDR3 is TGTGCCAGCAGTTCACAGGACAGGGGGCATACAGATACGCAGTATTTT. Residues: CASSSQDRGHTDTQYF.

The V call is TRBV13, the J call TRBJ1-4, with unresolved D. The V end was cut by 2 bases, the J end by 4 bases, with 5 bases between. Per the germline V gene, CDR1 is PRHDT and CDR2 is FYEKMQ (reference sequence). The CDR3 consists of 13 residues. The CDR3 coding sequence is TGTGCCAGCAGCTTACGGGGTAATGAAAAACTGTTTTTT. Its translation is CASSLRGNEKLFF.

The CDR3 DNA sequence: TGTGCCAGCAGCTTTGGCCCTTCCTACGAGCAGTACTTC. Its translation: CASSFGPSYEQYF. V and J are TRBV7-3 and TRBJ2-7; D unresolved. Per germline, CDR1 SGHTA and CDR2 FQGTGA. V lost 3 bases to trimming and J lost 1 base, with 7 bases between them. The CDR3 length is 13 residues.

The chain combines TRBV18 with TRBJ2-3; a weak D match, TRBD1 (7 bases). The V end was cut by 3 bases, the J end by 4 bases, with 17 bases between. Germline-derived CDR1 and CDR2 are KGHSH and LQKENI. CDR3 length: 16 amino acids. CDR3 region: CASSPRQGGRADTQYF. CDR3 nucleotides: TGTGCCAGCTCACCGCGACAGGGAGGTAGGGCAGATACGCAGTATTTT.

There are a few counts of this clone. This chain connects TRBV6-4 to TRBJ1-2; 12 bases map to TRBD1. V was pared by 4 bases and J by 4 bases, with 13 bases of the junction left unmatched. The CDR3 consists of 18 residues. Germline V gene lookup returns CDR1 MRHNA and CDR2 SNTAGT. The CDR3 nucleotides read TGTGCCAGCAGTGTCCCCCCCAGGGACAGGGGGCTTGTCTATGGCTACACCTTC. Translating gives CASSVPPRDRGLVYGYTF.